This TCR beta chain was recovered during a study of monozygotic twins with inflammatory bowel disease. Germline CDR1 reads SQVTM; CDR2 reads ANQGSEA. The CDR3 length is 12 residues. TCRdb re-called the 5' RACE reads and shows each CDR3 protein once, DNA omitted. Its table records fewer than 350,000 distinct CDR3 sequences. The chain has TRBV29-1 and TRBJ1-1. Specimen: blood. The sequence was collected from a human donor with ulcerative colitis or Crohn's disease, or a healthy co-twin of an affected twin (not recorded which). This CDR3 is CSVRAAGTEAFF. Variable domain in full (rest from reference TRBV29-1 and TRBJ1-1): SAVISQKPSRDICQRGTSLTIQCQVDSQVTMMFWYRQQPGQSLTLIATANQGSEATYESGFVIDKFPISRPNLTFSTLTVSNMSPEDSSIYLCSVRAAGTEAFFGQGTRLTVV.